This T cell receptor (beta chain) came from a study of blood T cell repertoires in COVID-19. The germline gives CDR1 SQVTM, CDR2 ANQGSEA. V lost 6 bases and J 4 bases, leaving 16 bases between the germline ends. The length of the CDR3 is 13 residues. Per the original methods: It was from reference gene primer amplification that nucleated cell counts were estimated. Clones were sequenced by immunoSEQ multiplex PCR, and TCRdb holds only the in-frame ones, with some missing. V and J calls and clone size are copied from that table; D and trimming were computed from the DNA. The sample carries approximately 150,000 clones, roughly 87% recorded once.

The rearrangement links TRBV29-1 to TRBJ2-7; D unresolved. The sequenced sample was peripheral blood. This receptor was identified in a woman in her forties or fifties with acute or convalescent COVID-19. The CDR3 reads CSVTRSDGYEQYF. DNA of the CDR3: TGCAGCGTAACCCGGTCCGATGGTTACGAGCAGTACTTC.